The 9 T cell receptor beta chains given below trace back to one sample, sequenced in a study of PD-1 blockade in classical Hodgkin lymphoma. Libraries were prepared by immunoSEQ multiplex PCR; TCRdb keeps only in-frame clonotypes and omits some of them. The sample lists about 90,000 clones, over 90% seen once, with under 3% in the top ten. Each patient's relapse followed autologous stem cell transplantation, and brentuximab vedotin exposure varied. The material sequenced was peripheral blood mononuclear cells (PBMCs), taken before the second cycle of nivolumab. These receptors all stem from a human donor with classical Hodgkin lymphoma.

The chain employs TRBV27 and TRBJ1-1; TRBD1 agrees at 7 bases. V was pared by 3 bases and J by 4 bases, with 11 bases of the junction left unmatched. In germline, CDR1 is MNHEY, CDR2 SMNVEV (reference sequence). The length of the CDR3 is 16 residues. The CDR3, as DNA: TGTGCCAGCAGTTTGGAGAGACAGGGTTACTTCACTGAAGCTTTCTTT. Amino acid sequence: CASSLERQGYFTEAFF.

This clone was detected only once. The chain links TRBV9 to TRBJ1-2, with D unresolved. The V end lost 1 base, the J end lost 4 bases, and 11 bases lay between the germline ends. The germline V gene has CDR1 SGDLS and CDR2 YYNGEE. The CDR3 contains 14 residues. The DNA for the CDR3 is TGTGCCAGCAGCGTATCGGGTGTTGGCTATGGCTACACCTTC. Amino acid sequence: CASSVSGVGYGYTF.

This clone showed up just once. This CDR3 reads CASSLGVRSGTSGRAESYNEQFF. In DNA, the CDR3 is TGCGCCAGCAGCTTGGGGGTACGTTCCGGGACTAGCGGGAGGGCAGAATCCTACAATGAGCAGTTCTTC. V and J are TRBV5-1 and TRBJ2-1; 16 bases are a match to TRBD2. V shed 0 bases and J 1 base; nucleotides not matched to a gene: 16. This CDR3 has 23 residues. Germline values: CDR1 SGHRS, CDR2 YFSETQ.

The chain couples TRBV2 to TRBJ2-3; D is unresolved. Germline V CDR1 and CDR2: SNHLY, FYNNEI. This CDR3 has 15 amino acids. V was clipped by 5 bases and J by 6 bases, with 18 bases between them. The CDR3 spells CASSPSEATRDTQYF. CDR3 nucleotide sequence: TGTGCCAGCAGTCCATCGGAAGCAACCAGGGATACGCAGTATTTT.

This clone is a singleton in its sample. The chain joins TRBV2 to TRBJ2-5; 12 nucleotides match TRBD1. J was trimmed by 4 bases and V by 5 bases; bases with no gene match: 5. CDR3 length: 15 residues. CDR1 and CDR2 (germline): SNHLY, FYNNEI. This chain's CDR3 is CASSRDRGQGETQYF. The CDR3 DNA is TGTGCCAGCAGTCGGGACAGGGGGCAGGGAGAGACCCAGTACTTC.

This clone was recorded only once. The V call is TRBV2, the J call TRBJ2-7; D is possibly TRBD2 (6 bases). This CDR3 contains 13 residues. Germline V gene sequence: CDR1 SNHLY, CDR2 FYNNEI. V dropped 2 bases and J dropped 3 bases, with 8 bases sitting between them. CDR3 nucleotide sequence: TGTGCCAGCAGTGAAACTAGCTACTACGAGCAGTACTTC. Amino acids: CASSETSYYEQYF.

This chain's CDR3 is CAISESADRLAGANEQYF. CDR3 bases: TGTGCCATCAGTGAGTCGGCGGATCGACTAGCGGGAGCTAACGAGCAGTACTTC. The chain employs TRBV10-3 and TRBJ2-7; 12 bases match TRBD2. CDR1 and CDR2 (germline): ENHRY, SYGVKD. The CDR3 is 18 amino acids. V lost 0 bases, J lost 5 bases, and 11 bases stayed unmatched.

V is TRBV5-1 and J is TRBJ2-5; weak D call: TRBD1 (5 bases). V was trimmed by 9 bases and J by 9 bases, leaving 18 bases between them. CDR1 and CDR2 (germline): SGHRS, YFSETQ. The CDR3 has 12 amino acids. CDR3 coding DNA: TGCGCCAACCCGACAGTGCCCGTGGCCCAGTACTTC. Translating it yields CANPTVPVAQYF.

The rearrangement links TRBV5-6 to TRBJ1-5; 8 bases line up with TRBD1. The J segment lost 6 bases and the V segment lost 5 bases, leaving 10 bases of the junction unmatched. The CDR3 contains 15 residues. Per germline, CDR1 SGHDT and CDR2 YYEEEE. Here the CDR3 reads CASSFSGGRSQPQHF. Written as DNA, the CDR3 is TGTGCCAGCAGTTTTTCAGGGGGCAGAAGTCAGCCCCAGCATTTT.